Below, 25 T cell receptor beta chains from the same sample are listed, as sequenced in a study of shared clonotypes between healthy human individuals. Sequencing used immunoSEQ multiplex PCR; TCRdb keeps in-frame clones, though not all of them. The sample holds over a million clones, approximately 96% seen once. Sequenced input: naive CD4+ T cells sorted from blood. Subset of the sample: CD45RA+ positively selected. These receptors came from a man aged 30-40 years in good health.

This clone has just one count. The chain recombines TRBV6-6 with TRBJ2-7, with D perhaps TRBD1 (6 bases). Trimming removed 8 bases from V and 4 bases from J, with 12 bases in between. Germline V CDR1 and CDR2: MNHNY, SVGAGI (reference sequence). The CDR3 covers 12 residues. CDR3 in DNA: TGTGCCAGCGGCAACAGGGTGTACGAGCAGTACTTC. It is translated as CASGNRVYEQYF.

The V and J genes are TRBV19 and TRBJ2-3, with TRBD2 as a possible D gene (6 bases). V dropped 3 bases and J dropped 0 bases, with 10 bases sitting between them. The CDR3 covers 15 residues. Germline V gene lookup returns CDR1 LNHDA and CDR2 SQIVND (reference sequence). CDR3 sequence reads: CASSILGTSTDTQYF. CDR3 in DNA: TGTGCCAGTAGTATCCTCGGGACTAGCACAGATACGCAGTATTTT.

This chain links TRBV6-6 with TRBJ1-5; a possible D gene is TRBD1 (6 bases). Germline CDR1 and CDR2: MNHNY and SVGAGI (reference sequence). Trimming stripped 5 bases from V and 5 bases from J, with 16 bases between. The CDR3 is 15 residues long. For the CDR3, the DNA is TGTGCCAGCAGTACAGGGACGTTCCGATATCAGCCCCAGCATTTT. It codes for CASSTGTFRYQPQHF.

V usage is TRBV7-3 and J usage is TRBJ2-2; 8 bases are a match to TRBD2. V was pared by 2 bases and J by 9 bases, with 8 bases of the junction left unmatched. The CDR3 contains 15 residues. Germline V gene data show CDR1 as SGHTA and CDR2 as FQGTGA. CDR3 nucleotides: TGTGCCAGCAGCTTAGCGGGAGGCTCTTCCCGGGAGCTGTTTTTT. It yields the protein CASSLAGGSSRELFF.

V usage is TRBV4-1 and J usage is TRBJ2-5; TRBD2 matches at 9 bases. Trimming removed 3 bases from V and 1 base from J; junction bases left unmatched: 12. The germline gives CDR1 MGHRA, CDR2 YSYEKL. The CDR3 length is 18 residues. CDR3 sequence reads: CASSQWGLAGLAQETQYF. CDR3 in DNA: TGCGCCAGCAGCCAGTGGGGGCTAGCGGGGCTAGCCCAAGAGACCCAGTACTTC.

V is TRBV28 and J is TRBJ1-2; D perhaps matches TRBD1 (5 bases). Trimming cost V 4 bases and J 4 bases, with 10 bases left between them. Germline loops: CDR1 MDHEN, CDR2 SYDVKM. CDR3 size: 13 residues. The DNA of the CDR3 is TGTGCCAGCAGTTCGGGACGGGCCTATGGCTACACCTTC. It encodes CASSSGRAYGYTF.

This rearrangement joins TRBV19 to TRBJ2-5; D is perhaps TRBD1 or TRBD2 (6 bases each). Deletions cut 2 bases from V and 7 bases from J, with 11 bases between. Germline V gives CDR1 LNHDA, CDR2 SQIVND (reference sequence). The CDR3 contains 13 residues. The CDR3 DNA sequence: TGTGCCAGTAGTATAACGGGGGCGGGGACCCAGTACTTC. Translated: CASSITGAGTQYF.

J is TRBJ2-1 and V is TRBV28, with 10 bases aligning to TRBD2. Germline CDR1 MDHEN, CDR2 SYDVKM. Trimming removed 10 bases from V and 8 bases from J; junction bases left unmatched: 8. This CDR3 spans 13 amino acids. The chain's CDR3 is CATPSGSVHEQFF. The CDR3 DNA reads TGTGCCACCCCTAGCGGGAGCGTCCATGAGCAGTTCTTC.

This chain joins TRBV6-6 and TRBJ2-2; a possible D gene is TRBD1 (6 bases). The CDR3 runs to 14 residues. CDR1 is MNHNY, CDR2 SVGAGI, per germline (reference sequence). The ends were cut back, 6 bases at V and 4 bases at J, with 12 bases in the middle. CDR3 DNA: TGTGCCAGCAGAAAACAGGGATCCACCGGGGAGCTGTTTTTT. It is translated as CASRKQGSTGELFF.

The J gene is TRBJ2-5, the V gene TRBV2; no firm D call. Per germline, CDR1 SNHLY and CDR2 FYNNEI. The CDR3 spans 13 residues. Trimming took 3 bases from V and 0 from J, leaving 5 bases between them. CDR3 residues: CASSDDYQETQYF. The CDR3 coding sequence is TGTGCCAGCAGTGACGACTACCAAGAGACCCAGTACTTC. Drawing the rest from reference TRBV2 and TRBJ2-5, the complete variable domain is EPEVTQTPSHQVTQMGQEVILRCVPISNHLYFYWYRQILGQKVEFLVSFYNNEISEKSEIFDDQFSVERPDGSNFTLKIRSTKLEDSAMYFCASSDDYQETQYFGPGTRLLVL.

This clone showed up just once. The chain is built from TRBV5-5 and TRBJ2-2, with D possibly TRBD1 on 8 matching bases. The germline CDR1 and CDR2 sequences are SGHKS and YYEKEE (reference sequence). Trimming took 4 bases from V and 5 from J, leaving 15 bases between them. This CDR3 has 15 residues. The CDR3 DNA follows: TGTGCCAGCAGCCCCACAGGGGGAGGGACCGGGGAGCTGTTTTTT. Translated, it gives CASSPTGGGTGELFF.

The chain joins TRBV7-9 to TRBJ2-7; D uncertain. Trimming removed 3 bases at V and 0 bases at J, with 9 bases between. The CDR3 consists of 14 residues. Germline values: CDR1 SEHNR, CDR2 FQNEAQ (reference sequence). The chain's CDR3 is CASSLFERSYEQYF. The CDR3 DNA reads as TGTGCCAGCAGCTTGTTCGAGCGCTCCTACGAGCAGTACTTC. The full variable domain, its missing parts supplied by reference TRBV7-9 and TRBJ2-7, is DTGVSQNPRHKITKRGQNVTFRCDPISEHNRLYWYRQTLGQGPEFLTYFQNEAQLEKSRLLSDRFSAERPKGSFSTLEIQRTEQGDSAMYLCASSLFERSYEQYFGPGTRLTVT.

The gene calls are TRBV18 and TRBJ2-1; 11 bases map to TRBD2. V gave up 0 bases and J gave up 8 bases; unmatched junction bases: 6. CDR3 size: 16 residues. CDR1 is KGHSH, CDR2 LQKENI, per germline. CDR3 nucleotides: TGTGCCAGCTCACCACCGGGACTAGCGGCTTCCGATGAGCAGTTCTTC. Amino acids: CASSPPGLAASDEQFF.

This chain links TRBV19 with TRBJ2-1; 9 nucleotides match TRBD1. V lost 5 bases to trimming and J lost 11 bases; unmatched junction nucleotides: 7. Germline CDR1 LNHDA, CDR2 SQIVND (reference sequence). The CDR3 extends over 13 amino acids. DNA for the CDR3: TGTGCCAGTAGTCTTAGGACAGGGGCCCAGCAGTTCTTC. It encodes CASSLRTGAQQFF.

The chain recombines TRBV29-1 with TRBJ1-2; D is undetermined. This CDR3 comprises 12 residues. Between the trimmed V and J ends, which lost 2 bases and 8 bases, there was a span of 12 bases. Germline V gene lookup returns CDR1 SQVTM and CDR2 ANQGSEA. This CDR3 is CSVEWVGLGYTF. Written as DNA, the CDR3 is TGCAGCGTTGAATGGGTAGGGCTCGGCTACACCTTC.

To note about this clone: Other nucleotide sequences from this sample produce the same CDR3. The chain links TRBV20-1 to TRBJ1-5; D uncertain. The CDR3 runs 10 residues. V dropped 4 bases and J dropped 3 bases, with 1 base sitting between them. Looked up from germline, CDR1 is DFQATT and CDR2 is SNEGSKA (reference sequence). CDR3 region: CSANNQPQHF. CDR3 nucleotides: TGCAGTGCTAACAATCAGCCCCAGCATTTT.

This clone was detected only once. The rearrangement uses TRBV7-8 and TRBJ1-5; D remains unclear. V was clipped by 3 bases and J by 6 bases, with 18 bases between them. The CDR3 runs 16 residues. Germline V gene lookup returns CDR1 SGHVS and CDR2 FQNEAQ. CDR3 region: CASSFDSLGLGQPQHF. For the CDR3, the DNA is TGTGCCAGCAGCTTCGATTCCCTTGGGCTTGGTCAGCCCCAGCATTTT.

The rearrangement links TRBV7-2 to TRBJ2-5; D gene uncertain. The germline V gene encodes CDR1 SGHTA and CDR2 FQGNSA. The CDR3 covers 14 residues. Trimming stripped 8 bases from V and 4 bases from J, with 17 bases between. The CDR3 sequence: CASQLAPARETQYF. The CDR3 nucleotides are TGTGCCAGCCAGTTAGCCCCAGCCCGAGAGACCCAGTACTTC.

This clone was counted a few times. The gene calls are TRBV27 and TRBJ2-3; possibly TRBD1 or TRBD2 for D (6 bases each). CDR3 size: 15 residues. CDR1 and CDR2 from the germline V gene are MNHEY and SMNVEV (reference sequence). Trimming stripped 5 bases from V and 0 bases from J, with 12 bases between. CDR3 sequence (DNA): TGTGCCAGCAGTCCCCGGGGGCTTAGCACAGATACGCAGTATTTT. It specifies CASSPRGLSTDTQYF.

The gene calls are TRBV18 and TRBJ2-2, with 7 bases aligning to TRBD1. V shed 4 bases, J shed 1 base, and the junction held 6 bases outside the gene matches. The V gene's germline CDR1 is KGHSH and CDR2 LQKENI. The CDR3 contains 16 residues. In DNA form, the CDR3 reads TGTGCCAGCTCACACGCGACAGGGCTGAACACCGGGGAGCTGTTTTTT. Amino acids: CASSHATGLNTGELFF.

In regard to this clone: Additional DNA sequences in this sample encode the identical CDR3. CDR3 bases: TGTGCCAGCAGTGTAGGGACAGGGGGCAATCAGCCCCAGCATTTT. It yields the protein CASSVGTGGNQPQHF. The rearrangement uses TRBV6-1 and TRBJ1-5; 10 bases line up with TRBD1. This CDR3 spans 15 amino acids. From germline, CDR1 is MNHNS and CDR2 SASEGT. V was pared by 4 bases and J by 2 bases, with 2 bases of the junction left unmatched.

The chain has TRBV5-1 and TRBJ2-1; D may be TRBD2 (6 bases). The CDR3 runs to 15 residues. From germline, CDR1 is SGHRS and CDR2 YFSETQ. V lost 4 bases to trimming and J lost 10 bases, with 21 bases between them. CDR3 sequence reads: CASSPTHGGSKEQFF. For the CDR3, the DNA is TGCGCCAGCAGCCCCACCCACGGAGGGAGCAAAGAGCAGTTCTTC.

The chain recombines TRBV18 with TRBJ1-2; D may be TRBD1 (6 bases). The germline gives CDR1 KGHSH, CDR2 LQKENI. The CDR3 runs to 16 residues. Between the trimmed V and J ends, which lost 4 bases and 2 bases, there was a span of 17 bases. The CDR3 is CASSLKTGFTNYGYTF. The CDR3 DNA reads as TGTGCCAGCTCACTTAAGACAGGTTTTACCAACTATGGCTACACCTTC.

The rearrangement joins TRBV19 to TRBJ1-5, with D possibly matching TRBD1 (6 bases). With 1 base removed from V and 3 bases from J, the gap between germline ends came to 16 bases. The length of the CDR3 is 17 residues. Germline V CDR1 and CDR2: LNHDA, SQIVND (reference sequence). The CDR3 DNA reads TGTGCCAGTAGTATAGTTTGGAGGGGGGATCCCAATCAGCCCCAGCATTTT. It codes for CASSIVWRGDPNQPQHF.

CDR3 DNA: TGTGCCAGCAGCTCGCGAAGCAATCAGCCCCAGCATTTT. It encodes CASSSRSNQPQHF. The rearrangement joins TRBV6-5 to TRBJ1-5; the D is unclear. The ends were cut back, 6 bases at V and 1 base at J, with 7 bases in the middle. Germline-derived CDR1 and CDR2 are MNHEY and SVGAGI. CDR3 length equals 13 residues.